This T cell receptor (beta chain) stems from a study of neoadjuvant anti-PD-1 for oral cavity cancer. Overall study context: Patients without progression received a fourth nivolumab dose around day 43, then surgical resection on days 50-56.

As for this clone: The antigen remains undetermined.

Whole-study findings and limits: Higher pretreatment blood Treg/Th17 ratios correlated with higher pretreatment blood and lower post-treatment tumor TCRbeta clonality.

Described time point: after neoadjuvant nivolumab, at surgical resection. These newly diagnosed stage II-IVA oral cavity squamous cell carcinoma patients had no prior systemic or radiation treatment. Deletions cut 3 bases from V and 4 bases from J, with 14 bases between. This CDR3 has 15 residues. The germline gives CDR1 SGDLS, CDR2 YYNGEE. The repertoire was sequenced with immunoSEQ multiplex PCR; TCRdb's copy has only in-frame clones and lacks some. The repertoire holds approximately 15,000 clones, with around 40% as singletons. The TCR was taken from a person aged 35-79 years with oral cavity squamous cell carcinoma. The sample consisted of tumor tissue, taken after nivolumab (anti-PD-1) treatment. This rearrangement joins TRBV9 to TRBJ1-3; D might be TRBD1 (6 bases). CDR3 sequence reads: CASSASGAGGNTIYF. Here the CDR3 DNA reads TGTGCCAGCAGCGCATCAGGGGCGGGAGGAAACACCATATATTTT.